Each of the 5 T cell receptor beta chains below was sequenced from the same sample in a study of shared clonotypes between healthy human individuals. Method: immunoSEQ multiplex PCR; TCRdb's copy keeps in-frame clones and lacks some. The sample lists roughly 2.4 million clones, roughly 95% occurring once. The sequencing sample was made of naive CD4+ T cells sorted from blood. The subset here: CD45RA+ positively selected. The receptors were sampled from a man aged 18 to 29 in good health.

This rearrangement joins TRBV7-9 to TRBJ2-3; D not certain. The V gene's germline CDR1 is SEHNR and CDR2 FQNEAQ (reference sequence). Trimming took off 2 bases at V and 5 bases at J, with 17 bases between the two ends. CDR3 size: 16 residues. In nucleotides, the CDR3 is TGTGCCAGCAGCTTACATCGGACCGAATGGGGAGATACGCAGTATTTT. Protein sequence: CASSLHRTEWGDTQYF.

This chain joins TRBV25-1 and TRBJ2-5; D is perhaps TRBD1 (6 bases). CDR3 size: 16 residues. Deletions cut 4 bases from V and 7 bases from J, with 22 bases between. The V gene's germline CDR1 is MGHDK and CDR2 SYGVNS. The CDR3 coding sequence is TGTGCCAGCAGTGGAACCGGGCAGGGGCCCCCGGGGACCCAGTACTTC. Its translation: CASSGTGQGPPGTQYF.

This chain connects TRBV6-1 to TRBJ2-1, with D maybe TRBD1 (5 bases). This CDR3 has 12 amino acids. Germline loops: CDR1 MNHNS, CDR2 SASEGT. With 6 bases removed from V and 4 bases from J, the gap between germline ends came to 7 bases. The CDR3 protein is CASRRQYNEQFF. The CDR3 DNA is TGTGCCAGCAGGAGACAGTACAATGAGCAGTTCTTC.

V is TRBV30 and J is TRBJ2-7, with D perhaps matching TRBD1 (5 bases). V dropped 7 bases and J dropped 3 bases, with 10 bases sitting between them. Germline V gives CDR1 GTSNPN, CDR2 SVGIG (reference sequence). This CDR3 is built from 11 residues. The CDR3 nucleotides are TGTGCCTTGACCAGGGACTACGAGCAGTACTTC. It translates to CALTRDYEQYF.

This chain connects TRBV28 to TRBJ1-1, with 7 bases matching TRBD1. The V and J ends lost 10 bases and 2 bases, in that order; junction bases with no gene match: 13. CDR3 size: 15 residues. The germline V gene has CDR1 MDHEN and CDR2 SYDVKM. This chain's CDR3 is CATEGAYRGNTEAFF. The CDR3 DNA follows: TGTGCCACCGAAGGGGCGTACAGGGGTAACACTGAAGCTTTCTTT.